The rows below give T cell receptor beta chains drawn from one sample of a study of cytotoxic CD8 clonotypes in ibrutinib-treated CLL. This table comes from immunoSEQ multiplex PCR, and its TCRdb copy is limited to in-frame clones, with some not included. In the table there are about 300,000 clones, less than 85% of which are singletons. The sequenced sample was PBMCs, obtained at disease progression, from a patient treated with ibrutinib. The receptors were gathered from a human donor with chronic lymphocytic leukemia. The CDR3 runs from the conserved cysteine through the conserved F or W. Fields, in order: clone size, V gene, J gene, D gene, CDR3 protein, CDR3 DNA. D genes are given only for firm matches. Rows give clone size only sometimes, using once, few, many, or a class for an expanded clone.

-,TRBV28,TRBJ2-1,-,CASSFERGEQFF,TGTGCCAGCAGTTTCGAGAGGGGTGAGCAGTTCTTC
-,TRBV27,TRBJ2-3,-,CASFSQGDEKDTQYF,TGTGCCAGCTTCTCCCAGGGAGATGAGAAAGATACGCAGTATTTT
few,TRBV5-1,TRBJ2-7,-,CASSFTGSHYEQYF,TGCGCCAGCAGCTTTACAGGGTCCCACTACGAGCAGTACTTC
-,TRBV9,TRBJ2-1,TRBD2,CASSVESSGEDEQFF,TGTGCCAGCAGCGTAGAGTCTAGCGGGGAGGATGAGCAGTTCTTC
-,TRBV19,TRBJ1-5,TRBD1,CASSTPGGAGNQPQHF,TGTGCCAGTAGTACTCCAGGGGGCGCGGGCAATCAGCCCCAGCATTTT
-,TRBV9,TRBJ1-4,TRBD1,CASAGGQGRTVNEKLFF,TGTGCCAGCGCGGGGGGACAGGGGCGAACCGTTAATGAAAAACTGTTTTTT
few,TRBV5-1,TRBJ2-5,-,CASSLGLQETQYF,TGCGCCAGCAGCTTGGGACTCCAAGAGACCCAGTACTTC
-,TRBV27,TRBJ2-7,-,CASRTTWGRSKYF,TGTGCCAGCAGGACGACATGGGGTCGAAGTAAGTACTTC
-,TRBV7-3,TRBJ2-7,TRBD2,CASSRSGESYEQYF,TGTGCCAGCAGCCGTAGCGGGGAGTCCTACGAGCAGTACTTC
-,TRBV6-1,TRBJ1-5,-,CASSYSDQPQHF,TGTGCCAGCAGCTACAGTGATCAGCCCCAGCATTTT
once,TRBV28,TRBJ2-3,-,CASSYTGSGPTDTQYF,TGTGCCAGCAGCTATACCGGGTCGGGACCGACAGATACGCAGTATTTT
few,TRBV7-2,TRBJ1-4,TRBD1,CASSSPGQGEKLFF,TGTGCCAGCAGCTCGCCGGGACAGGGGGAAAAACTGTTTTTT
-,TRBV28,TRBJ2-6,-,CASRAQGAGANVLTF,TGTGCCAGCAGGGCCCAGGGTGCTGGGGCCAACGTCCTGACTTTC
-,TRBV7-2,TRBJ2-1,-,CASSMTVYNEQFF,TGTGCCAGCAGCATGACAGTGTACAATGAGCAGTTCTTC
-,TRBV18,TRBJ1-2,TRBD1,CASSPKTGGGGYTF,TGTGCCAGCTCACCAAAAACAGGGGGTGGTGGCTACACCTTC
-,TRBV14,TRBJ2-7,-,CASSQVRGAGAREQYF,TGTGCCAGCAGCCAAGTCCGGGGCGCAGGGGCGCGGGAGCAGTACTTC
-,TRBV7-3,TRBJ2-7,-,CASSLIPGTYEQYF,TGTGCCAGCAGCTTAATTCCAGGCACCTACGAGCAGTACTTC
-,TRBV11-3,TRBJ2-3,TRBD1,CASSLSPTGGVNTQYF,TGTGCCAGCAGCTTGTCCCCCACAGGGGGAGTAAATACGCAGTATTTT
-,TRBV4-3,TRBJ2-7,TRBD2,CASSLSSGTSFYEQYF,TGCGCCAGCAGCCTATCCTCCGGGACTAGCTTCTACGAGCAGTACTTC
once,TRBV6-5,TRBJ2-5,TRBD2,CASSILAGARETQYF,TGTGCCAGCAGTATACTAGCGGGGGCCAGGGAGACCCAGTACTTC
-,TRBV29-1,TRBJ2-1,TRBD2,CSVAGLAGNEQFF,TGCAGCGTTGCGGGACTAGCAGGGAATGAGCAGTTCTTC
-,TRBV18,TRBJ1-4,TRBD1,CASSRDPQGAREKLFF,TGTGCCAGCTCACGCGACCCACAGGGGGCCCGGGAAAAACTGTTTTTT
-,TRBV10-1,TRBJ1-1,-,CASSDYRGTEAFF,TGCGCCAGCAGTGACTACAGAGGCACTGAAGCTTTCTTT
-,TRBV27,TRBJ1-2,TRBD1,CASSSRQGAGYGYTF,TGTGCCAGCAGTTCGCGACAGGGTGCGGGCTATGGCTACACCTTC
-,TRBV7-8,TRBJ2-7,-,CASSPRGDYEQYF,TGTGCCAGCAGCCCACGAGGGGACTACGAGCAGTACTTC
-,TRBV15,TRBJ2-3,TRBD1,CATSDRGSTDTQYF,TGTGCCACCAGCGACAGGGGTAGCACAGATACGCAGTATTTT
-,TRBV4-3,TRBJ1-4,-,CASSGGGTEKLFF,TGCGCCAGCAGCGGCGGGGGCACTGAAAAACTGTTTTTT
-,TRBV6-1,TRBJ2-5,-,CASSGQPRQETQYF,TGTGCCAGCAGTGGTCAGCCCCGCCAAGAGACCCAGTACTTC
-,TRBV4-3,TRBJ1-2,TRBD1,CASSRGQDYGYTF,TGCGCCAGCAGCCGTGGACAGGACTATGGCTACACCTTC
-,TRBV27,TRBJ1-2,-,CASSLFSPLGRAVANYGYTF,TGTGCCAGCAGTTTATTTTCCCCTTTGGGTAGGGCCGTGGCTAACTATGGCTACACCTTC
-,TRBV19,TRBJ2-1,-,CASSRGTGYYNEQFF,TGTGCCAGTAGTAGAGGTACAGGGTACTACAATGAGCAGTTCTTC
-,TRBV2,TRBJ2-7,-,CASGYVNEQYF,TGTGCCAGCGGCTATGTGAACGAGCAGTACTTC
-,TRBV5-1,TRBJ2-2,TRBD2,CASSFESGAYTGELFF,TGCGCCAGCAGCTTCGAGAGCGGGGCTTACACCGGGGAGCTGTTTTTT
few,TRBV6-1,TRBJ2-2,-,CASSDAARANTGELFF,TGTGCCAGCAGTGACGCCGCCCGCGCGAACACCGGGGAGCTGTTTTTT
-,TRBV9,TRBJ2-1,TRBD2,CASGSGNQFF,TGTGCCAGCGGAAGCGGGAATCAGTTCTTC
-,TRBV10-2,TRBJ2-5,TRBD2,CASSGGTSGVGTQYF,TGCGCCAGCAGTGGGGGGACTAGCGGGGTTGGGACCCAGTACTTC
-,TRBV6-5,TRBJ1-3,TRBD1,CASSYDRAAGNTIYF,TGTGCCAGCAGTTACGACAGGGCGGCTGGAAACACCATATATTTT
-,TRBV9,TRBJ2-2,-,CASSPPAGIAGELFF,TGTGCCAGCAGCCCTCCAGCAGGGATCGCCGGGGAGCTGTTTTTT
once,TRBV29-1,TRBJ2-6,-,CSVQALAGPGANVLTF,TGCAGCGTTCAAGCCCTAGCAGGGCCTGGGGCCAACGTCCTGACTTTC